The clone carrying this TCR beta chain was seen more than once but under ten times. With V trimmed by 5 bases and J by 7 bases, 2 bases remained unmatched. The V gene's germline CDR1 is GTSNPN and CDR2 SVGIG (reference sequence). The CDR3 has 11 residues. The sample originates from a study of early T cells in non-severe SARS-CoV-2 infection. TCRdb passed the 5' RACE reads through MiXCR, listing each CDR3 protein once. The sample lists approximately 81,000 distinct CDR3 sequences; 13% were seen once. The J gene is TRBJ1-2, the V gene TRBV30; 9 bases agree with TRBD1. The clonotype originates from an adult who was a healthcare worker with PCR-confirmed SARS-CoV-2 infection or an uninfected control (not recorded which). The specimen was whole blood. This CDR3 is CAWGTGIGYTF. The CDR3 DNA is TGTGCCTGGGGGACAGGGATTGGCTACACCTTC.